One sample yielded the 21 T cell receptor beta chains listed below, sequenced in a study of PD-L1 blockade in urothelial cancer. Sample time point: pretreatment peripheral blood. Here immunoSEQ multiplex PCR was the method, and the copy in TCRdb shows in-frame clones only, minus some. The data contain roughly 90,000 clones, around 89% of them seen just once; the ten biggest clones take up roughly 0.88%. Sequenced here: PBMCs, sampled around atezolizumab (anti-PD-L1) treatment. The origin of the receptors is a woman aged 80 or older with urothelial cancer.

The V call is TRBV5-1, the J call TRBJ1-1, with 7 nucleotides matching TRBD1. The length of the CDR3 is 15 residues. V lost 1 base, J lost 2 bases, and 5 bases stayed unmatched. Germline-derived CDR1 and CDR2 are SGHRS and YFSETQ. CDR3 bases: TGCGCCAGCAGCTTGCGGACAGGCGTTAACACTGAAGCTTTCTTT. Protein product: CASSLRTGVNTEAFF.

The chain uses TRBV5-4 and TRBJ1-2; 9 bases map to TRBD1. Germline V gene data show CDR1 as SGHNT and CDR2 as YYREEE (reference sequence). V gave up 4 bases and J gave up 4 bases; unmatched junction bases: 5. This CDR3 contains 14 residues. The CDR3 region is CASSPGTGSYGYTF. CDR3 DNA sequence: TGTGCCAGCAGCCCCGGGACAGGGTCCTATGGCTACACCTTC.

This chain uses TRBV18 with TRBJ2-7, with a weak D call TRBD2 (6 bases). This CDR3 has 15 amino acids. The V gene's germline CDR1 is KGHSH and CDR2 LQKENI. Trimming removed 3 bases from V and 1 base from J, with 13 bases in between. CDR3 DNA sequence: TGTGCCAGCTCACCGCCGGGACTGCGGTCCTACGAGCAGTACTTC. Its protein product is CASSPPGLRSYEQYF.

This chain connects TRBV4-2 to TRBJ2-1; 12 bases are shared with TRBD2. The CDR3 is 21 amino acids. Trimming at V came to 4 bases and at J to 5 bases, leaving 21 bases not matched to a gene. In germline, CDR1 is LGHNA, CDR2 YNFKEQ. The DNA for the CDR3 is TGTGCCAGCAGCCGGGCGGTAGGGACTAGCGGGTCCTCTCGTCGACACAATGAGCAGTTCTTC. It encodes CASSRAVGTSGSSRRHNEQFF.

This chain connects TRBV5-1 to TRBJ2-3; 8 nucleotides agree with TRBD2. V lost 2 bases, J lost 4 bases, and 15 bases stayed unmatched. Looked up from germline, CDR1 is SGHRS and CDR2 is YFSETQ. The CDR3 has 18 amino acids. The CDR3: CASSFDPWGAGVPDTQYF. CDR3 nucleotides: TGCGCCAGCAGCTTTGACCCGTGGGGAGCGGGAGTTCCAGATACGCAGTATTTT.

The chain employs TRBV5-1 and TRBJ2-1, with 11 positions matching TRBD2. The junction had 8 bases not matched to a gene; V was cut back by 0 bases and J by 12 bases. This CDR3 has 15 amino acids. In germline, CDR1 is SGHRS, CDR2 YFSETQ. This CDR3 is CASSLVASGRLGQFF. CDR3 DNA sequence: TGCGCCAGCAGCTTGGTTGCTAGCGGGAGGTTAGGGCAGTTCTTC.

V gene TRBV5-1 combines with J gene TRBJ2-2, with TRBD2 matching 7 bases. J lost 4 bases, V lost 4 bases, and 1 base had no gene match. Per germline, CDR1 SGHRS and CDR2 YFSETQ. CDR3 length: 13 residues. The CDR3 DNA sequence: TGCGCCAGCAGCCCGGGGGGCACCGGGGAGCTGTTTTTT. Translated: CASSPGGTGELFF.

The V gene is TRBV7-2, the J gene TRBJ2-1, with TRBD2 identical over 7 bases. V lost 5 bases and J lost 5; bases outside the gene matches: 6. The germline V gene has CDR1 SGHTA and CDR2 FQGNSA. The CDR3 sequence is 14 residues long. The CDR3 DNA reads as TGTGCCAGCAGCACGTCGACTAGCCACAATGAGCAGTTCTTC. Its translation is CASSTSTSHNEQFF. The whole variable domain, remainder taken from reference TRBV7-2 and TRBJ2-1, is GAGVSQSPSNKVTEKGKDVELRCDPISGHTALYWYRQSLGQGLEFLIYFQGNSAPDKSGLPSDRFSAERTGGSVSTLTIQRTQQEDSAVYLCASSTSTSHNEQFFGPGTRLTVL.

In the case of this clone: The junction shows a germline mismatch at one end, possibly a read error. The CDR3 loop is CASTVGLVGAGELFF. Here the CDR3 DNA reads TGTGCCAGCACCGTAGGACTAGTTGGGGCCGGGGAGCTGTTTTTT. The chain couples TRBV9 to TRBJ2-2; 7 bases map to TRBD2. The V gene's germline CDR1 is SGDLS and CDR2 YYNGEE. This CDR3 is built from 15 residues.

The V and J genes are TRBV10-3 and TRBJ2-7; 9 bases are shared with TRBD2. This CDR3 has 16 residues. After removal of 6 bases from V and 1 base from J, the junction contained 10 bases not matched to a gene. The germline V gene has CDR1 ENHRY and CDR2 SYGVKD. CDR3 region: CAIRGISGSSSYEQYF. The CDR3 nucleotides read TGTGCCATCAGGGGGATTAGCGGGAGCTCTTCCTACGAGCAGTACTTC.

In this sample, this clone turned up once. The gene calls are TRBV2 and TRBJ1-5; perhaps TRBD1 as D (6 bases). Germline V gene data show CDR1 as SNHLY and CDR2 as FYNNEI. CDR3 length: 17 amino acids. V lost 5 bases and J 1 base, leaving 18 bases between the germline ends. The CDR3 is CASSSQGGLGSNQPQHF. CDR3 bases: TGTGCCAGCAGTTCACAGGGTGGTTTGGGGAGCAATCAGCCCCAGCATTTT.

The chain is built from TRBV28 and TRBJ2-7; D possibly corresponds to TRBD2 (7 bases). The CDR3 is made up of 18 amino acids. CDR1 MDHEN and CDR2 SYDVKM come from the germline V gene. Trimming removed 4 bases at V and 1 base at J, with 23 bases between. CDR3 sequence: CASSSTMGGGGLSYEQYF. CDR3 coding DNA: TGTGCCAGCAGTTCAACGATGGGAGGGGGTGGCCTTTCCTACGAGCAGTACTTC. Based on the CDR3 plus reference TRBV28 and TRBJ2-7, the full variable domain is DVKVTQSSRYLVKRTGEKVFLECVQDMDHENMFWYRQDPGLGLRLIYFSYDVKMKEKGDIPEGYSVSREKKERFSLILESASTNQTSMYLCASSSTMGGGGLSYEQYFGPGTRLTVT.

The chain uses TRBV7-3 and TRBJ2-7, with D unclear. This CDR3 comprises 15 residues. V lost 1 base to trimming and J lost 2 bases, with 12 bases between them. Germline CDR1 and CDR2: SGHTA and FQGTGA. The CDR3 loop reads CASSLSVGFAYEQYF. The CDR3 DNA sequence: TGTGCCAGCAGCTTAAGTGTCGGGTTCGCCTACGAGCAGTACTTC.

J is TRBJ2-7 and V is TRBV2; TRBD1 agrees at 7 bases. The germline V gene has CDR1 SNHLY and CDR2 FYNNEI. The ends lost 5 bases at V and 4 bases at J; junction bases unmatched: 8. The CDR3 extends over 14 amino acids. The CDR3 DNA reads TGTGCCAGCAGTCAAGATCAACAGGGGTACGAGCAGTACTTC. The encoded protein is CASSQDQQGYEQYF.

The chain couples TRBV30 to TRBJ1-1, with D uncertain. The CDR3 consists of 13 residues. V lost 5 bases and J lost 0, with 10 bases in between. Germline-derived CDR1 and CDR2 are GTSNPN and SVGIG (reference sequence). The CDR3 DNA sequence: TGTGCCTGGCTCTCCAGGCTGAACACTGAAGCTTTCTTT. It specifies CAWLSRLNTEAFF.

This sequence joins TRBV7-2 and TRBJ1-1; 7 bases line up with TRBD1. V shed 1 base and J 5 bases; nucleotides not matched to a gene: 4. The CDR3 consists of 14 residues. Germline V lookup: CDR1 SGHTA, CDR2 FQGNSA. In nucleotides, the CDR3 is TGTGCCAGCAGCTTAGTTACAGGGGCGACTGAAGCTTTCTTT. This sequence encodes CASSLVTGATEAFF.

The gene calls are TRBV28 and TRBJ1-5, with 7 bases aligning to TRBD1. The junction had 5 bases not matched to a gene; V was cut back by 4 bases and J by 2 bases. Germline loops: CDR1 MDHEN, CDR2 SYDVKM. This CDR3 comprises 15 residues. Written as DNA, the CDR3 is TGTGCCAGCAGTTACAGGGGAGGCGGCAATCAGCCCCAGCATTTT. Its translation: CASSYRGGGNQPQHF.

The V gene is TRBV30, the J gene TRBJ2-6; 8 nucleotides agree with TRBD1. Germline V gives CDR1 GTSNPN, CDR2 SVGIG (reference sequence). CDR3 length: 18 residues. With V trimmed by 0 bases and J by 4 bases, 11 bases remained unmatched. The chain's CDR3 is CAWSVDRTGTRGANVLTF. CDR3 sequence (DNA): TGTGCCTGGAGTGTAGACCGGACAGGGACTCGCGGGGCCAACGTCCTGACTTTC.

V is TRBV15 and J is TRBJ2-5, with 11 bases matching TRBD1. CDR1 LNHNV and CDR2 YYDKDF come from the germline V gene (reference sequence). V dropped 6 bases and J dropped 2; count of bases not matched to a gene: 5. CDR3 length: 15 amino acids. CDR3 region: CATRGDRGRQETQYF. The DNA for the CDR3 is TGTGCCACCAGAGGGGACAGGGGGAGACAAGAGACCCAGTACTTC.

This chain connects TRBV5-1 to TRBJ1-1; D gene uncertain. CDR3 length: 15 amino acids. CDR1 SGHRS and CDR2 YFSETQ come from the germline V gene. The ends were cut back, 0 bases at V and 5 bases at J, with 14 bases in the middle. CDR3: CASSLEPGGITEAFF. CDR3 nucleotide sequence: TGCGCCAGCAGCTTGGAGCCAGGCGGGATAACTGAAGCTTTCTTT. The variable domain in full, with the rest retrieved from reference TRBV5-1 and TRBJ1-1, is KAGVTQTPRYLIKTRGQQVTLSCSPISGHRSVSWYQQTPGQGLQFLFEYFSETQRNKGNFPGRFSGRQFSNSRSEMNVSTLELGDSALYLCASSLEPGGITEAFFGQGTRLTVV.

This chain joins TRBV5-1 and TRBJ2-7; TRBD2 matches 8 bases. This CDR3 has 14 residues. V lost 4 bases, J lost 0 bases, and 3 bases stayed unmatched. Looked up from germline, CDR1 is SGHRS and CDR2 is YFSETQ. CDR3 coding DNA: TGCGCCAGCAGCCCGGGACTAGTCTCCTACGAGCAGTACTTC. This encodes CASSPGLVSYEQYF.